This TCR beta chain was documented in a study of blood T cell repertoires in COVID-19. Germline CDR1 and CDR2: SGHNT and YYREEE (reference sequence). The ends were cut back, 2 bases at V and 2 bases at J, with 11 bases in the middle. This CDR3 region has 15 residues. The protocol was immunoSEQ multiplex PCR, while the TCRdb copy is restricted to in-frame clones and leaves out a portion. The repertoire has under 200,000 clones, around four fifths of them found once; the top ten carry under 3.5%. The receptor was derived from a woman older than 75 with COVID-19, enrolled during active disease. V gene TRBV5-4 combines with J gene TRBJ2-1, with D possibly being TRBD2 (6 bases). The sequenced sample was peripheral blood. The CDR3 nucleotides are TGTGCCAGCAGCTTATCCGGGAGAGCCTACAATGAGCAGTTCTTC. Its translation: CASSLSGRAYNEQFF.